This TCR beta chain was documented in a study of identical twins. Study-wide findings and caveats: Abundant beta clonotypes from cord blood bore fewer insertions; memory repertoires lacked this pattern.

Trimming removed 6 bases from V and 3 bases from J, with 12 bases in between. This CDR3 comprises 13 residues. In germline, CDR1 is DFQATT, CDR2 SNEGSKA (reference sequence). This clonotype appeared many times. What it binds is not known. Unique molecular identifiers were present on the cDNA, which also gained a universal primer site by template switching. TCRdb re-called the 5' RACE reads through MiXCR, storing one row per CDR3 protein. The profile shows approximately 600,000 distinct CDR3 sequences, 7% to 7.5% of them singletons. This sample also appeared in a second study, on yellow fever vaccine responses in identical twins.

Source material: PBMCs. The genes are TRBV20-1 and TRBJ2-4; the D gene could be TRBD1 or TRBD2 (5 bases each). This TCR derives from a woman between 18 and 29 years old in good health. CDR3 sequence reads: CSAPSGGKNIQYF. CDR3 coding DNA: TGCAGTGCGCCCTCTGGGGGCAAAAACATTCAGTACTTC.